Listed below are T cell receptor beta chains from one sample, sequenced in a study of T cell responses to AZD1222 COVID-19 vaccine. The protocol was immunoSEQ multiplex PCR, while the TCRdb copy is restricted to in-frame clones and leaves out a portion. The sample has 45,000 or so clones; about nine tenths are singletons. The sequencing here drew on peripheral blood, taken 28 days after the second AZD1222 dose. The receptors derive from an adult who received the AZD1222 COVID-19 vaccine. The CDR3 runs from the conserved cysteine through the conserved F or W. Fields, in order: J gene, V gene, D gene, clone size, CDR3 protein, CDR3 DNA. D genes are given only for firm matches. The size entry is marked missing in some rows and otherwise reads once, few, many or a size class.

TRBJ1-3 TRBV11-2 - - CASSFEAGFSGNTIYF TGTGCCAGCAGCTTCGAGGCAGGGTTCTCTGGAAACACCATATATTTT
TRBJ2-7 TRBV3-1/TRBV3-2 - - CASSQGTLSYEQYF TGTGCCAGCAGCCAAGGGACATTGTCCTACGAGCAGTACTTC
TRBJ1-2 TRBV29-1 - - CSVQGIVTNNGYTF TGCAGCGTACAGGGTATAGTAACTAACAATGGCTACACCTTC
TRBJ1-1 TRBV30 TRBD1 - CAGGQTDTEAFF TGTGCGGGGGGACAGACCGACACTGAAGCTTTCTTT
TRBJ2-4 TRBV6-4 - once CASSDTPLGIQYF TGTGCCAGCAGTGACACGCCGCTGGGCATTCAGTACTTC
TRBJ1-1 TRBV6-1 - once CASSEEMNTEAFF TGTGCCAGCAGTGAAGAGATGAACACTGAAGCTTTCTTT
TRBJ1-6 TRBV7-2 - - CASSSRQPENSPLHF TGTGCCAGCAGCTCTCGACAGCCCGAAAATTCACCCCTCCACTTT
TRBJ1-3 TRBV21-1 - - CASSKLDRERTGNTIYF TGTGCCAGCAGCAAGTTGGACAGGGAGAGAACTGGAAACACCATATATTTT
TRBJ2-5 TRBV11-2 TRBD1 - CASSRTGQETQYF TGTGCCAGCAGCAGGACAGGACAAGAGACCCAGTACTTC
TRBJ1-1 TRBV5-6 TRBD1 - CASSPPPGQGRTEAFF TGTGCCAGCAGCCCCCCCCCGGGACAGGGGAGGACTGAAGCTTTCTTT
TRBJ1-2 TRBV15 - - CATSNQGGYGYTF TGTGCCACCAGCAACCAGGGCGGCTATGGCTACACCTTC
TRBJ1-2 TRBV30 TRBD1 - CASARDRPYGYTF TGTGCCTCAGCCCGGGACAGGCCATATGGCTACACCTTC